The 2 T cell receptor beta chains in this list originate from one sample, sequenced in a study of shared clonotypes between healthy human individuals. TCRdb's table, derived via immunoSEQ multiplex PCR, lists solely in-frame clones and lacks some. Here the sample spans around 2.5 million clones, more than 85% being singletons. The sequencing input was naive CD4+ T cells from PBMCs. Subset: CD45RA+ positively selected. These receptors all come from a man aged 18 to 30 in good health. Some clones in this sample may be carry-over from other donors' samples.

The chain has TRBV19 and TRBJ2-5; 9 bases are a match to TRBD2. Trimming took 5 bases from V and 7 from J; bases not matched to a gene: 14. CDR1 is LNHDA and CDR2 is SQIVND in the germline V gene (reference sequence). The CDR3 spans 16 residues. CDR3 sequence (DNA): TGTGCCAGTAGTGCCTGGAGAAGCGGGAGGACTGGGACCCAGTACTTC. This sequence encodes CASSAWRSGRTGTQYF.

V usage is TRBV6-1 and J usage is TRBJ2-6; 7 positions match TRBD1. After removal of 4 bases from V and 2 bases from J, the junction contained 8 bases not matched to a gene. Germline CDR1 reads MNHNS; CDR2 reads SASEGT. This CDR3 has 17 amino acids. The CDR3 sequence is CASSAPTGWAGANVLTF. In DNA form, the CDR3 reads TGTGCCAGCAGTGCCCCGACAGGGTGGGCTGGGGCCAACGTCCTGACTTTC.